This entry features one T cell receptor beta chain sequence. In the authors' workflow: Using reference gene primer amplification, nucleated cell counts were estimated. Libraries were prepared by immunoSEQ multiplex PCR; TCRdb keeps only in-frame clonotypes and omits some of them. The DNA gave D and trimming, while V, J and clone size come from that table. The table lists 120,000 or so clones, approximately 81% of them singletons. This CDR3 has 14 amino acids. V lost 1 base, J lost 5 bases, and 3 bases stayed unmatched. CDR1 is MNHEY, CDR2 SMNVEV, per germline (reference sequence). These data come from a study of blood T cell repertoires in COVID-19. Study summary: The study drew acute and convalescent COVID-19 samples from the United States, Italy and Spain. The cDNA or gDNA used as material had been derived from T cells, B-cell-depleted T cells, or PBMCs.

The chain couples TRBV27 to TRBJ2-7; 9 bases match TRBD1. The material sequenced was peripheral blood. The sequence came from a man aged 60 to 69 with acute or convalescent COVID-19. In nucleotides, the CDR3 is TGTGCCAGCAGTTTATTCGGGACAGGGAACGAGCAGTACTTC. Its translation is CASSLFGTGNEQYF.